Listed below are T cell receptor beta chains from one sample, sequenced in a study of PD-1 blockade in classical Hodgkin lymphoma. The data were produced by immunoSEQ multiplex PCR, yet TCRdb's version contains in-frame clones alone and is incomplete. This table holds around 20,000 clones, about 76% found once. Sequencing was performed on peripheral blood mononuclear cells (PBMCs), taken before the second cycle of nivolumab. The receptors shown here come from a human donor with classical Hodgkin lymphoma. Both conserved end residues are part of each CDR3. The D gene is left open where the match is weak. For some rows the clone size is stated as once, few or many, or as a class when expanded; others skip it.

J gene | D gene | clone size | V gene | CDR3 protein | CDR3 DNA
TRBJ2-7 | TRBD2 | - | TRBV7-4 | CASSLDLHSGTISYEQYF | TGTGCCAGCAGCTTAGATCTTCACAGCGGGACGATCTCCTACGAGCAGTACTTC
TRBJ2-5 | - | few | TRBV30 | CAWSVGGTFGGETQYF | TGTGCCTGGAGTGTGGGGGGTACCTTTGGGGGAGAGACCCAGTACTTC
TRBJ1-2 | TRBD1 | few | TRBV9 | CASSVWFDREDGYTF | TGTGCCAGCAGCGTATGGTTTGACAGGGAGGACGGCTACACCTTC
TRBJ1-5 | - | few | TRBV12-5 | CASQWGADSNQPQHF | TGTGCTAGTCAGTGGGGGGCGGATAGCAATCAGCCCCAGCATTTT
TRBJ2-7 | TRBD2 | once | TRBV11-3 | CASSPSPLAGDEQYF | TGTGCCAGCAGCCCCTCCCCCCTAGCGGGAGATGAGCAGTACTTC
TRBJ2-7 | - | - | TRBV7-9 | CASSSINRDYEQYF | TGTGCCAGCAGCTCAATAAACAGGGATTACGAGCAGTACTTC
TRBJ2-2 | - | few | TRBV7-2 | CASSLLGGINTGELFF | TGTGCCAGCAGCTTACTCGGGGGCATAAACACCGGGGAGCTGTTTTTT
TRBJ2-1 | TRBD2 | few | TRBV10-3 | CAISEGGRANEQFF | TGTGCCATCAGTGAAGGCGGGAGGGCCAATGAGCAGTTCTTC
TRBJ2-5 | - | once | TRBV5-8 | CASKGRVVETQYF | TGTGCCAGCAAGGGCAGGGTAGTGGAGACCCAGTACTTC
TRBJ2-7 | TRBD1 | once | TRBV27 | CASSMDRVRSEQYF | TGTGCCAGCAGCATGGACAGGGTTAGGTCCGAGCAGTACTTC
TRBJ1-1 | TRBD1 | - | TRBV28 | CASSPTGGAAEAFF | TGTGCCAGCAGCCCGACAGGGGGCGCGGCTGAAGCTTTCTTT
TRBJ2-5 | TRBD1 | - | TRBV9 | CASSPRGQSGTQYF | TGTGCCAGCAGCCCCAGGGGACAGTCGGGGACCCAGTACTTC
TRBJ2-2 | - | once | TRBV7-2 | CASSTNLGTGELFF | TGTGCCAGCAGTACAAATTTAGGGACCGGGGAGCTGTTTTTT
TRBJ1-1 | - | - | TRBV28 | CALSVGNTEAFF | TGTGCCCTTTCCGTGGGGAACACTGAAGCTTTCTTT
TRBJ2-3 | - | - | TRBV29-1 | CSASVSGSTDTQYF | TGCAGCGCTAGTGTTAGCGGTAGCACAGATACGCAGTATTTT
TRBJ2-2 | - | - | TRBV11-2 | CASSWVWANTGELFF | TGTGCCAGCAGCTGGGTGTGGGCGAACACCGGGGAGCTGTTTTTT
TRBJ2-1 | TRBD2 | - | TRBV9 | CASSAGTSGHGTYNEQFF | TGTGCCAGCAGCGCCGGGACTAGCGGGCACGGGACCTACAATGAGCAGTTCTTC
TRBJ2-7 | - | - | TRBV6-6 | CASSFQGSTYEQYF | TGTGCCAGCAGTTTCCAGGGGTCAACCTACGAGCAGTACTTC
TRBJ1-1 | - | - | TRBV9 | CASSGGGTMNTEAFF | TGTGCCAGCAGCGGGGGTGGCACAATGAACACTGAAGCTTTCTTT
TRBJ2-3 | - | - | TRBV5-4 | CASSRPGAGSTDTQYF | TGTGCCAGCAGCCGGCCCGGGGCGGGCAGCACAGATACGCAGTATTTT
TRBJ1-2 | - | - | TRBV6-5 | CASTAGGGTGYTF | TGTGCCAGCACCGCCGGCGGGGGGACCGGCTACACCTTC
TRBJ2-7 | - | - | TRBV6-6 | CASRRSLLYEQYF | TGTGCCAGCAGGAGGTCCCTACTCTACGAGCAGTACTTC
TRBJ2-7 | - | - | TRBV19 | CASSIATHGTYEQYF | TGTGCCAGTAGTATAGCGACGCACGGCACCTACGAGCAGTACTTC
TRBJ1-2 | TRBD1 | once | TRBV11-3 | CASSIGTGGNGYTF | TGTGCCAGCAGCATCGGGACAGGGGGAAATGGCTACACCTTC
TRBJ2-3 | TRBD2 | - | TRBV6-1 | CASSEASGGATDTQYF | TGTGCCAGCAGTGAAGCTAGCGGGGGGGCCACAGATACGCAGTATTTT
TRBJ1-2 | - | - | TRBV5-5 | CASTNDLVDYGYTF | TGTGCCAGCACCAATGACCTAGTGGACTATGGCTACACCTTC
TRBJ1-1 | - | - | TRBV10-2 | CASSELSLTEAFF | TGCGCCAGCAGTGAACTGTCATTGACTGAAGCTTTCTTT
TRBJ2-7 | - | - | TRBV7-9 | CASSLARNEQYF | TGTGCCAGCAGCTTAGCGAGGAACGAGCAGTACTTC
TRBJ1-1 | TRBD1 | - | TRBV6-6 | CASRAGGVRTEAFF | TGTGCCAGCAGGGCAGGGGGCGTGAGGACTGAAGCTTTCTTT
TRBJ2-1 | TRBD1 | - | TRBV6-5 | CASSYSWTGANEQFF | TGTGCCAGCAGTTACTCGTGGACAGGGGCTAATGAGCAGTTCTTC
TRBJ2-2 | - | - | TRBV6-6 | CATVEGGETGELFF | TGTGCCACCGTAGAGGGGGGGGAAACCGGGGAGCTGTTTTTT
TRBJ1-2 | TRBD1 | - | TRBV5-8 | CASSRQGLNYGYTF | TGTGCCAGCAGTCGACAGGGCTTGAACTATGGCTACACCTTC
TRBJ2-5 | - | - | TRBV6-6 | CASSGGAQETQYF | TGTGCCAGCAGTGGGGGGGCCCAAGAGACCCAGTACTTC
TRBJ1-3 | - | - | TRBV7-9 | CASRMGQTSGNTIYF | TGTGCCAGCAGAATGGGACAAACCTCTGGAAACACCATATATTTT
TRBJ1-3 | - | - | TRBV9 | CASSVAGLQGNTIYF | TGTGCCAGCAGCGTCGCCGGACTCCAAGGAAACACCATATATTTT
TRBJ1-2 | - | - | TRBV5-6 | CASSTGRVGGYTF | TGTGCCAGCAGTACCGGGCGCGTCGGAGGCTACACCTTC
TRBJ1-1 | - | once | TRBV2 | CASSEIPAGEAFF | TGTGCCAGCAGTGAAATCCCAGCTGGGGAAGCTTTCTTT
TRBJ2-3 | TRBD2 | - | TRBV5-1 | CASSFLGLAGPTILDTQYF | TGCGCCAGCAGCTTCTTGGGACTAGCGGGACCTACGATTTTGGATACGCAGTATTTT
TRBJ2-3 | TRBD2 | - | TRBV10-1 | CASSQLAGGGSDTQYF | TGCGCCAGCAGTCAACTAGCGGGAGGAGGGTCAGATACGCAGTATTTT
TRBJ2-5 | - | - | TRBV5-6 | CASSLKGFVVTQYF | TGTGCCAGCAGCTTGAAAGGGTTTGTGGTGACCCAGTACTTC
TRBJ2-1 | - | once | TRBV9 | CASSVGQSSSYNEQFF | TGTGCCAGCAGTGTTGGGCAGTCGAGCTCCTACAATGAGCAGTTCTTC